This T cell receptor (beta chain) stems from a study of blood T cell repertoires in COVID-19. Study as a whole: COVID-19 samples, acute and convalescent, were from the United States, Italy and Spain. The cDNA or gDNA used as material had been derived from T cells, B-cell-depleted T cells, or PBMCs.

In the source study's methods: The assay estimated nucleated cells by amplifying reference gene primers. Sequencing was performed with immunoSEQ multiplex PCR; in TCRdb, only in-frame clones are kept and a portion is missing. V and J calls and clone size are those listed in that table; D and trimming were worked out from the DNA. The data contain 150,000 to 200,000 clones, approximately 90% of them singletons. The TCR sequence derives from a human donor in a cohort sampled during active COVID-19. The source material was peripheral blood.

CDR3 DNA sequence: TGTGCCAGCAGTGCGACATCCGGGGCCAACGTCCTGACTTTC. This codes for CASSATSGANVLTF. The chain combines TRBV7-8 with TRBJ2-6; D not resolved. Trimming shortened V by 6 bases and J by 4 bases, and 10 bases separated the two germline ends. Germline CDR1 reads SGHVS; CDR2 reads FQNEAQ. This CDR3 has 14 residues.